This TCR beta chain was captured in a study of vaccination effects on CD4 cells after COVID-19. Points from the study as a whole: Clones arising from infection and from vaccination showed marked clonal contraction late after vaccination.

ViraFEST assay sequencing came after antigen-specific CD4+ T cells were expanded with viral peptide pools. Culture lasted about ten days before CD4+ T cell isolation. Participants were vaccinated with two doses of either the BNT162b2 or mRNA-1273 vaccine. Produced via immunoSEQ multiplex PCR; TCRdb's table is partial and in-frame only. The sample contains approximately 12,000 clones, approximately 75% of which appear only once. V lost 2 bases and J lost 1; bases outside the gene matches: 7. Germline V gives CDR1 MGHDK, CDR2 SYGVNS. This CDR3 comprises 17 residues. Note on this clone: Its specificity is not known.

The clonotype originates from a human donor who received a COVID-19 vaccine. The sample in question was CD4+ T cells from PBMCs cultured with SARS-CoV-2 spike peptides, obtained after COVID-19 vaccination. This chain connects TRBV25-1 to TRBJ1-3; 8 bases align to TRBD1. CDR3 loop: CASSELTGVGSGNTIYF. CDR3 in DNA: TGTGCCAGCAGTGAACTGACAGGGGTGGGATCTGGAAACACCATATATTTT. The variable domain in full, with the rest retrieved from reference TRBV25-1 and TRBJ1-3, is EADIYQTPRYLVIGTGKKITLECSQTMGHDKMYWYQQDPGMELHLIHYSYGVNSTEKGDLSSESTVSRIRTEHFPLTLESARPSHTSQYLCASSELTGVGSGNTIYFGEGSWLTVV.